This T cell receptor beta chain came from a study of T cells in Graves' hyperthyroidism and ophthalmopathy. About this clonotype itself: Its antigen is still unknown.

CDR1 is DFQATT, CDR2 SNEGSKA, per germline (reference sequence). CDR3 length: 15 residues. V lost 0 bases and J lost 11; bases outside the gene matches: 12. Overall study results and limits: Among thyroid clonotypes expanded above 0.001, most also appeared in blood. Ophthalmopathy was predicted by the model a median of approximately 6 months ahead of onset.

Ophthalmopathy cases met thresholds of Clinical Activity Score at least 3, NOSPECS grade at least 4 and duration under 3 months. Researchers amplified the TCR beta CDR3 regions from RNA transcripts. Initially, a first-round RT-PCR of the TCR CDR3 employed the HTBI primer set. MiXCR, run by TCRdb on the multiplex PCR reads, gives a single entry per CDR3 protein. In the table there are about 400,000 distinct CDR3 sequences, roughly 15% of which are singletons. Sequenced sample: blood. J is TRBJ1-1 and V is TRBV20-1; 10 nucleotides match TRBD1. This receptor was obtained from a man aged 18 to 30 with Graves' ophthalmopathy. In DNA form, the CDR3 reads TGCAGTGCTAGAGATAGGGACAGGGGATCAGGAAAGGCTTTCTTT. Protein: CSARDRDRGSGKAFF.